This section outlines one T cell receptor beta chain sequence together with its context. The antigen this receptor binds is unknown. Nothing much larger sits one base from this clone, and base qualities are not available. The germline V gene provides CDR1 MDHEN and CDR2 SYDVKM. Cut back by 2 bases and 8 bases, the V and J ends lie 17 bases apart. The CDR3 holds 15 amino acids from the cysteine to the phenylalanine. Only the CDR3 DNA is retained, 45 bases long and in frame from the first base. The entry originates in a study of post-analysis software for immune sequencing data (dated by TCRdb to about 2015). The study in broad terms: Disease courses on record covered relapsing-remitting, secondary progressive and progressive-relapsing multiple sclerosis, though some patients had no subtype annotation. Patient repertoires were compared against roughly 10 previously published healthy control repertoires from donors aged about 6 to 26 years. A subset of samples was prepared in parallel using single-end sample barcoding, then pooled and co-amplified after Illumina adapter ligation.

Preparation of the library involved PCR. Sequencing took place on an Illumina HiSeq 2500. To reduce PCR and sequencing biases, unique molecular identifiers were built into the TCR beta cDNA libraries. Every 1 to 10 million input T cells yielded roughly 500,000 cDNA molecules, meaning each molecule approximated one T cell. The patient libraries were prepared and sequenced using the same protocol as the earlier healthy control dataset. Within a given batch, samples were prepared together, multiplexed and sequenced on the same HiSeq lane. The authors' analysis ran thus. MIGEC was used to process the raw barcoded reads, and molecular identifier groups with only a single read were discarded before consensus assembly and CDR3 extraction. VDJtools was used for post-analysis of the clonotype tables, and diversity was normalized by down-sampling every dataset to the size of the smallest sample. In repertoire overlap clustering, CDR3 amino acid sequences, but not nucleotide sequences, were matched to correct batch-related cross-sample contamination. TCRdb redid the processing of the public reads, applying fastp at Q25 and MiXCR, and retained in-frame beta chains. Every entry covers one CDR3 protein and lists the most common genes and DNA from its rows. The V and J calls reflect TCRdb's pipeline rather than the authors' work. This sample comprises hundreds of thousands of distinct CDR3 sequences, 25% to 30% of them detected only once. Around 0.56% of the sample goes to the ten largest clones.

To demonstrate the VDJtools post-analysis software, the study profiled TCR beta repertoires from the peripheral blood of some 13 young patients with multiple sclerosis. The multiple sclerosis patients were children and adolescents ranging in age from about 6 to 17 years. The paper as a whole reports these results and caveats: Significantly higher frequencies in patients than in controls were found for roughly 5 TRBV segments, including TRBV5-6, TRBV5-1 and TRBV20-1. The control group was slightly older than the multiple sclerosis patient group. When samples were clustered directly using the F measure, samples prepared in the same batch co-clustered strongly, which prompted a batch-effect correction. Multiple sclerosis patients had significantly lower normalized Chao1 diversity than controls, a result that suggests substantial peripheral T-cell clonal expansion.

Sequenced sample: blood. The receptor chain draws on TRBV28 and TRBJ2-3, with a tentative D gene TRBD2 over 5 matching bases. The TCR sequence derives from a girl aged 10 to 17 with multiple sclerosis. The DNA sequence reads TGTGCCAGCAGTTTAGGAGGATGGCGGATCCGTACGCAGTATTTT. The translation is CASSLGGWRIRTQYF.